This T cell receptor beta chain was obtained from a study of blood T cell repertoires in COVID-19. V lost 4 bases and J lost 9; bases outside the gene matches: 5. The V gene's germline CDR1 is SGHRS and CDR2 YFSETQ. This CDR3 has 14 amino acids. This clone appeared a few times. Data came from immunoSEQ multiplex PCR; TCRdb stores just in-frame clones and leaves some out. The sample carries fewer than 350,000 clones, less than 90% recorded once. Material: peripheral blood. The J gene is TRBJ1-6, the V gene TRBV5-1, with TRBD1 identical over 9 bases. The origin of this receptor is a woman in her thirties with COVID-19, enrolled during active disease. The CDR3, as DNA: TGCGCCAGCAGCCAGGGACAGGGACTTTCACCCCTCCACTTT. It codes for CASSQGQGLSPLHF. Full variable domain (missing parts from reference TRBV5-1 and TRBJ1-6): KAGVTQTPRYLIKTRGQQVTLSCSPISGHRSVSWYQQTPGQGLQFLFEYFSETQRNKGNFPGRFSGRQFSNSRSEMNVSTLELGDSALYLCASSQGQGLSPLHFGNGTRLTVT.